The 8 T cell receptor beta chains in this list originate from one sample, sequenced in a study of T-cell reconstitution after alpha-beta-depleted transplantation in children. Unique molecular identifiers were incorporated into the prepared TCRbeta library. TCRdb processed the PCR reads anew with MiXCR; each CDR3 protein has one entry. The repertoire consists of roughly 350,000 distinct CDR3 sequences, with 15% to 20% occurring once and the leading ten covering roughly 40%. Sequencing was performed on PBMCs, mostly from graft donor cells, taken 360 days after TCRalphabeta/CD19-depleted stem cell transplant. The receptors stem from a male patient aged 2-9 years who had a stem cell transplant for acute lymphoblastic leukemia, so the T cells may come from the graft donor.

The rearrangement links TRBV7-9 to TRBJ1-2; D is undetermined. This CDR3 has 12 residues. Germline V gene sequence: CDR1 SEHNR, CDR2 FQNEAQ (reference sequence). V was trimmed by 10 bases and J by 2 bases, leaving 11 bases between them. The CDR3 coding sequence is TGTGCCATCCCACACAGCAACTATGGCTACACCTTC. Its translation: CAIPHSNYGYTF.

This clonotype was counted only a few times. The rearrangement uses TRBV15 and TRBJ2-2; D gene uncertain. Germline lookup yields CDR1 LNHNV and CDR2 YYDKDF (reference sequence). Between the trimmed V and J ends, which lost 3 bases and 3 bases, there was a span of 5 bases. The CDR3 runs to 13 residues. The CDR3 nucleotides are TGTGCCACCAGCAGGAGAGACACCGGGGAGCTGTTTTTT. Protein sequence: CATSRRDTGELFF.

This clonotype has a handful of counts. The chain has TRBV27 and TRBJ2-2; a weak D match, TRBD2 (6 bases). The V gene lost 5 bases and the J gene lost 7 bases, with 14 bases spanning the gap. CDR1 MNHEY and CDR2 SMNVEV come from the germline V gene (reference sequence). This CDR3 spans 14 amino acids. The CDR3 reads CASSPRGGIGELFF. DNA of the CDR3: TGTGCCAGCAGTCCCCGTGGGGGGATCGGGGAGCTGTTTTTT.

The chain carries TRBV7-8 and TRBJ2-2; 12 positions agree with TRBD2. The CDR3 sequence is 16 residues long. Germline loops: CDR1 SGHVS, CDR2 FQNEAQ. With 5 bases clipped from V and 7 bases from J, the junction kept 8 bases outside the gene matches. Written as DNA, the CDR3 is TGTGCCAGCAGCCTAAGACTAGCGGGAGAGATCGGGGAGCTGTTTTTT. It codes for CASSLRLAGEIGELFF.

This clonotype turned up a few times. The rearrangement joins TRBV28 to TRBJ2-7; D gene uncertain. Per the germline V gene, CDR1 is MDHEN and CDR2 is SYDVKM. This CDR3 contains 12 residues. The V end was cut by 3 bases, the J end by 3 bases, with 6 bases between. The CDR3 loop is CASSFTVYEQYF. CDR3 bases: TGTGCCAGCAGTTTTACGGTCTACGAGCAGTACTTC.

This clonotype was recorded a few times. Germline and junction disagree at one end, which may indicate a read error. CDR3 sequence (DNA): TGCGCCAGCAGTGTTCGGGACAGGGGAAGCCCGTATGTCTTC. Translated: CASSVRDRGSPYVF. The rearrangement uses TRBV10-2 and TRBJ2-7; 10 bases are shared with TRBD1. From germline, CDR1 is WSHSY and CDR2 SAAADI. The CDR3 sequence is 14 residues long.

This clonotype turned up a few times. V gene TRBV28 combines with J gene TRBJ2-3; 9 positions agree with TRBD2. This CDR3 has 15 residues. After removal of 2 bases from V and 6 bases from J, the junction contained 6 bases not matched to a gene. From germline, CDR1 is MDHEN and CDR2 SYDVKM. CDR3 region: CASSLLAGMPDTQYF. CDR3 nucleotide sequence: TGTGCCAGCAGTTTACTAGCGGGAATGCCTGATACGCAGTATTTT.

The table lists this clonotype with many counts. The gene calls are TRBV5-1 and TRBJ2-5; 9 bases are shared with TRBD2. The CDR3 is made up of 16 amino acids. From germline, CDR1 is SGHRS and CDR2 YFSETQ. V lost 0 bases to trimming and J lost 1 base; unmatched junction nucleotides: 4. The CDR3 loop reads CASSLGVSGGQETQYF. The CDR3 coding sequence is TGCGCCAGCAGCTTGGGTGTTAGCGGGGGCCAAGAGACCCAGTACTTC.